The source of this TCR beta chain is a study of identical twins. TCRdb reanalysed the 5' RACE reads using MiXCR and keeps one entry per CDR3 protein. The repertoire holds fewer than 250,000 distinct CDR3 sequences, with approximately 8% as singletons. Findings and limits, study-wide: Out-of-frame sharing of TCR alpha in monozygotic twins was underestimated by models.

The length of the CDR3 is 16 residues. V was pared by 5 bases and J by 5 bases, with 11 bases of the junction left unmatched. This clonotype was found a few times. Its cognate antigen is unknown. These data were also filed under a second study, of yellow fever vaccine responses in identical twins. That report adds: Reportedly, the response of twins' T cells to the vaccine seemed partly convergent, partly personalized.

The sample consisted of CD8+ T cells sorted from blood. The V and J genes are TRBV12-3 or TRBV12-4 and TRBJ1-4, with TRBD1 identical over 7 bases. This TCR derives from a woman between 18 and 29 years old in good health. In nucleotides, the CDR3 is TGTGCCAGCAGTACAGACAGGGTGCGTTCAAATGAAAAACTGTTTTTT. Amino acid sequence: CASSTDRVRSNEKLFF.